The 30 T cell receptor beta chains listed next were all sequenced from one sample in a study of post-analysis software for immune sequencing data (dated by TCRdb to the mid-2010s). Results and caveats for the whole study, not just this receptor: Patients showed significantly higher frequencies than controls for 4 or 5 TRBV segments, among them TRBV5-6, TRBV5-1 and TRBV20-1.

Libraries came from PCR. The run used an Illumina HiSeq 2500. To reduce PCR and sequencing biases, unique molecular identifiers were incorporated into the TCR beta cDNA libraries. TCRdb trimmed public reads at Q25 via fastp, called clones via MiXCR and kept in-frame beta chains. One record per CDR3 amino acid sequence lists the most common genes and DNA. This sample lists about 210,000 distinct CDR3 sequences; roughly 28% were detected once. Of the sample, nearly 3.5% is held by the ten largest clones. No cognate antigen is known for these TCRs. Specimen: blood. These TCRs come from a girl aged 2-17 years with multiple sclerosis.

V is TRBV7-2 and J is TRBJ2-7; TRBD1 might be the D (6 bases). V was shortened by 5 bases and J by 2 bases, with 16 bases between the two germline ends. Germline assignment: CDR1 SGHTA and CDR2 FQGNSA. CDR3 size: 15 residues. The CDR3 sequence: CASSPTGKGAYEQYF. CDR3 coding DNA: TGTGCCAGCAGCCCCACCGGGAAGGGGGCCTACGAGCAGTACTTC. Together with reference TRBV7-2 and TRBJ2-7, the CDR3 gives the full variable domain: GAGVSQSPSNKVTEKGKDVELRCDPISGHTALYWYRQSLGQGLEFLIYFQGNSAPDKSGLPSDRFSAERTGGSVSTLTIQRTQQEDSAVYLCASSPTGKGAYEQYFGPGTRLTVT.

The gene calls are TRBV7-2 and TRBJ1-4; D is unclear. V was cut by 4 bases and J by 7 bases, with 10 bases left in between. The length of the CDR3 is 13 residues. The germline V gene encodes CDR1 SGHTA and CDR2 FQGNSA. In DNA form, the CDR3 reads TGTGCCAGCAGCTGGTTCCATGGTGAAAAACTGTTTTTT. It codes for CASSWFHGEKLFF. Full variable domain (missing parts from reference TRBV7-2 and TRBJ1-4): GAGVSQSPSNKVTEKGKDVELRCDPISGHTALYWYRQSLGQGLEFLIYFQGNSAPDKSGLPSDRFSAERTGGSVSTLTIQRTQQEDSAVYLCASSWFHGEKLFFGSGTQLSVL.

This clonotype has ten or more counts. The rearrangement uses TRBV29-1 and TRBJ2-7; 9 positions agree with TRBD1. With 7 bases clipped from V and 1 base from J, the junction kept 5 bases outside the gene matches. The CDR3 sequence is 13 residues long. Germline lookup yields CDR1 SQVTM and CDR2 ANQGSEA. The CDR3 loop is CSARQGDSYEQYF. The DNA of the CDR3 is TGCAGCGCCCGACAGGGGGATTCCTACGAGCAGTACTTC.

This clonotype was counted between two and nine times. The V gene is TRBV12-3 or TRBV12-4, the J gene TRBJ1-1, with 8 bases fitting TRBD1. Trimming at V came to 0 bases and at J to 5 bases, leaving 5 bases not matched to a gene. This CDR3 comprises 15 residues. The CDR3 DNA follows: TGTGCCAGCAGTTTAGCGCAGGGGGCCGCAACTGAAGCTTTCTTT. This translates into CASSLAQGAATEAFF.

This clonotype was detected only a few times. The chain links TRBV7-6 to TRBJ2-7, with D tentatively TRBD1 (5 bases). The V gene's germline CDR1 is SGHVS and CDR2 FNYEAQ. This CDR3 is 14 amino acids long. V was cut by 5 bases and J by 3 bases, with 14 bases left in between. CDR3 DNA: TGTGCCAGCAGCCCCACGACAGAAATCTACGAGCAGTACTTC. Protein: CASSPTTEIYEQYF.

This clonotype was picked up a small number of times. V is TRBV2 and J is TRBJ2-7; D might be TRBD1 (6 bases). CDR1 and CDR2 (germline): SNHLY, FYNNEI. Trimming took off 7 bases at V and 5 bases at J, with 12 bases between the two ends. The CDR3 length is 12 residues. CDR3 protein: CASTQGRHEQYF. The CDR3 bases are TGTGCCAGCACCCAGGGGCGGCACGAGCAGTACTTC.

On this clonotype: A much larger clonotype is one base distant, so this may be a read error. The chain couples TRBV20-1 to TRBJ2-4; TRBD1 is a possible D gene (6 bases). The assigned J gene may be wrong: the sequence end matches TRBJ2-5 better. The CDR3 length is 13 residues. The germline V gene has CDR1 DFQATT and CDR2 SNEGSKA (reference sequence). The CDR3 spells CSANPGVQGTQYF. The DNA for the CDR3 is TGCAGTGCAAACCCAGGGGTTCAAGGGACCCAGTACTTC.

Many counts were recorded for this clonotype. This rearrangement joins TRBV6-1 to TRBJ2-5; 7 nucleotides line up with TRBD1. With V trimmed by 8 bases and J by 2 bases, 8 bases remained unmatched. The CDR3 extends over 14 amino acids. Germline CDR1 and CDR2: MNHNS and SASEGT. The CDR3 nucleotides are TGTGCCAGCCGCGGTCGGACAGGACAAGAGACCCAGTACTTC. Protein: CASRGRTGQETQYF.

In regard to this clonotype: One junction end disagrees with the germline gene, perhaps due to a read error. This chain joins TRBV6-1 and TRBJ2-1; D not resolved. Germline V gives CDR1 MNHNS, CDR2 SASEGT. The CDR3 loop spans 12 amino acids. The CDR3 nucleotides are TGTGCCACCATCGGAGCAGACAATGAGCGGTTCTTC. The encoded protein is CATIGADNERFF.

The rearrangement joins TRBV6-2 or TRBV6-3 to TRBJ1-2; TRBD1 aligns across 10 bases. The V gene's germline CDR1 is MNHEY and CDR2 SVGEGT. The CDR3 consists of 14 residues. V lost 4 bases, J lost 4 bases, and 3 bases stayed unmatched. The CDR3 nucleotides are TGTGCCAGCAGTTCGACAGGGGGCGTCTATGGCTACACCTTC. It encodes CASSSTGGVYGYTF.

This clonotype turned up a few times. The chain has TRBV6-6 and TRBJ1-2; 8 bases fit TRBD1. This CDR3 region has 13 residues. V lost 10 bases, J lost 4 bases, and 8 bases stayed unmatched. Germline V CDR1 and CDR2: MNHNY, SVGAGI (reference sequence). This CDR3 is CAISTTGGYGYTF. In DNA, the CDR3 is TGTGCCATCTCTACCACAGGGGGCTATGGCTACACCTTC.

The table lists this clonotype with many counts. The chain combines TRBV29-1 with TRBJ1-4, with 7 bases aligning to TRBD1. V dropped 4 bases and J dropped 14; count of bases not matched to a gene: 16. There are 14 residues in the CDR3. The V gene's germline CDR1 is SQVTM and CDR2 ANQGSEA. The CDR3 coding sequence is TGCAGCGTTGCCCAGGGGGAGGAATCTGTGGGGCTGTTTTTT. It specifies CSVAQGEESVGLFF.

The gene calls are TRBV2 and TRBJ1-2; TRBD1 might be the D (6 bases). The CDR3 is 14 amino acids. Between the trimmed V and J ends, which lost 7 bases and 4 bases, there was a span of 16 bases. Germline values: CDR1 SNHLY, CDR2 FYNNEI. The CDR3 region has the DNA TGTGCCAGCATTCCGGGGACAAAATTCTATGGCTACACCTTC. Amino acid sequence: CASIPGTKFYGYTF. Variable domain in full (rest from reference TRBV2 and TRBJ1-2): EPEVTQTPSHQVTQMGQEVILRCVPISNHLYFYWYRQILGQKVEFLVSFYNNEISEKSEIFDDQFSVERPDGSNFTLKIRSTKLEDSAMYFCASIPGTKFYGYTFGSGTRLTVV.

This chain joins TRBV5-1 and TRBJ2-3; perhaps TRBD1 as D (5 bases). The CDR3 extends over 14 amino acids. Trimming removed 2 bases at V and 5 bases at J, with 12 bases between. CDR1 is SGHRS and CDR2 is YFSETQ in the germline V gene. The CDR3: CASSFGQGVDTQYF. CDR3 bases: TGCGCCAGCAGCTTTGGGCAGGGTGTAGATACGCAGTATTTT.

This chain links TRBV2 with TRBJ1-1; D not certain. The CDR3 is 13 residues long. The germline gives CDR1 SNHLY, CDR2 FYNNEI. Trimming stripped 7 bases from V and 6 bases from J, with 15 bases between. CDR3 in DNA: TGTGCCAGCACCTTGGGCAGGCTCCCTGAAGCTTTCTTT. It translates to CASTLGRLPEAFF.

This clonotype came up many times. The CDR3 spells CASSLELDLENNEQFF. The CDR3 DNA is TGTGCCAGCAGCTTGGAATTGGACCTGGAAAACAATGAGCAGTTCTTC. The V gene is TRBV5-4, the J gene TRBJ2-1; D unresolved. The V gene's germline CDR1 is SGHNT and CDR2 YYREEE (reference sequence). This CDR3 contains 16 residues. The V end was cut by 0 bases, the J end by 5 bases, with 15 bases between.

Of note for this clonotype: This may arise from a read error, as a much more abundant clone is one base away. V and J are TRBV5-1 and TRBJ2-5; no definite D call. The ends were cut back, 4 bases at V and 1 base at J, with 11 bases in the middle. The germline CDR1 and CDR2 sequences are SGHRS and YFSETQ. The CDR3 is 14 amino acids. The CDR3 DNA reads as TGCGCCAGCAGCCCGGACGACCTCCAAGAGACCCAGTACTTC. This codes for CASSPDDLQETQYF.

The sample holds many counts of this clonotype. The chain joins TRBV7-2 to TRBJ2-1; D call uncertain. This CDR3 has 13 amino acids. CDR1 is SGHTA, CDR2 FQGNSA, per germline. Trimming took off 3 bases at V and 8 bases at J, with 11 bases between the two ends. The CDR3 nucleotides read TGTGCCAGCAGCTTCGGCAGTATCTATGAGCAGTTCTTC. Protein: CASSFGSIYEQFF.

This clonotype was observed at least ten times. The CDR3 spells CASSPRSLRSGINEQYF. The DNA for the CDR3 is TGTGCCAGCTCACCACGGTCCCTGCGTAGCGGGATTAACGAGCAGTACTTC. The chain uses TRBV18 and TRBJ2-7; 8 positions match TRBD2. The CDR3 covers 17 residues. Germline V gene lookup returns CDR1 KGHSH and CDR2 LQKENI. Germline trimming cut 1 base from V and 5 bases from J; bases unmatched to any gene: 13.

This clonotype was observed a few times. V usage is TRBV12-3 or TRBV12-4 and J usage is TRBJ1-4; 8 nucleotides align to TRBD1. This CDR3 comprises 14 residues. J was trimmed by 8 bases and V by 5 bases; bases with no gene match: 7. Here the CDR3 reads CASSPTGAREKLFF. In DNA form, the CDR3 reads TGTGCCAGCAGTCCGACAGGGGCTAGGGAAAAACTGTTTTTT.

CDR3 in DNA: TGCGCCAGCAGCTTGGCAACAGTTAGCACTGAAGCTTTCTTT. It yields the protein CASSLATVSTEAFF. The chain employs TRBV5-1 and TRBJ1-1, with unresolved D. V lost 0 bases and J lost 4, with 10 bases in between. Germline V CDR1 and CDR2: SGHRS, YFSETQ. CDR3 length equals 14 residues.

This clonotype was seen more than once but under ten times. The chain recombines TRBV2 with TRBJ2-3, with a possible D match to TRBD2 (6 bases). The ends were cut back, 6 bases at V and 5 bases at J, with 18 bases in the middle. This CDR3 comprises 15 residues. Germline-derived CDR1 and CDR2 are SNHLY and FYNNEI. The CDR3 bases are TGTGCCAGCAGGGCGGCCGCCTGGGACTTAGATACGCAGTATTTT. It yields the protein CASRAAAWDLDTQYF.

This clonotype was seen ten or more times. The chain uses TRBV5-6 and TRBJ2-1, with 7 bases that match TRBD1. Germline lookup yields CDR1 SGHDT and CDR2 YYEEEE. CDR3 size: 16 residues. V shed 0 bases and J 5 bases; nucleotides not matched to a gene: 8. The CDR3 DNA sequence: TGTGCCAGCAGCTTGGGGGGGACAGATTACCACAATGAGCAGTTCTTC. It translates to CASSLGGTDYHNEQFF. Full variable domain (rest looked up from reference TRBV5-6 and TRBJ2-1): DAGVTQSPTHLIKTRGQQVTLRCSPKSGHDTVSWYQQALGQGPQFIFQYYEEEERQRGNFPDRFSGHQFPNYSSELNVNALLLGDSALYLCASSLGGTDYHNEQFFGPGTRLTVL.

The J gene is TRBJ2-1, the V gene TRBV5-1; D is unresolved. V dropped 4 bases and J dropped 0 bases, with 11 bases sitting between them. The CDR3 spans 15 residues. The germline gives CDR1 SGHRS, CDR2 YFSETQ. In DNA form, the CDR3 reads TGCGCCAGCAGCATAGACGGTAGCTCCTACAATGAGCAGTTCTTC. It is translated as CASSIDGSSYNEQFF. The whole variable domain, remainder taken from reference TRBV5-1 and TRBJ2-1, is KAGVTQTPRYLIKTRGQQVTLSCSPISGHRSVSWYQQTPGQGLQFLFEYFSETQRNKGNFPGRFSGRQFSNSRSEMNVSTLELGDSALYLCASSIDGSSYNEQFFGPGTRLTVL.

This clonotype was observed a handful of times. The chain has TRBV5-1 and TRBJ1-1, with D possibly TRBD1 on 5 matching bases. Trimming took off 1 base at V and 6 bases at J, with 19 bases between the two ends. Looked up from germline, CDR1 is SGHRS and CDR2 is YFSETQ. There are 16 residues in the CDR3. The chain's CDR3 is CASSLPAGRSVAEAFF. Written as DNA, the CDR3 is TGCGCCAGCAGCTTGCCGGCAGGGAGGTCCGTCGCTGAAGCTTTCTTT. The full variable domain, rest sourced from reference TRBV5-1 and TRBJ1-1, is KAGVTQTPRYLIKTRGQQVTLSCSPISGHRSVSWYQQTPGQGLQFLFEYFSETQRNKGNFPGRFSGRQFSNSRSEMNVSTLELGDSALYLCASSLPAGRSVAEAFFGQGTRLTVV.

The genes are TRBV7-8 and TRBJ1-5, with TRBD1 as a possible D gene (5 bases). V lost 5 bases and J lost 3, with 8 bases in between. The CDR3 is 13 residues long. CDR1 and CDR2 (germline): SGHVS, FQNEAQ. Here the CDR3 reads CASSRDLNQPQHF. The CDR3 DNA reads TGTGCCAGCAGCCGGGACCTCAATCAGCCCCAGCATTTT.

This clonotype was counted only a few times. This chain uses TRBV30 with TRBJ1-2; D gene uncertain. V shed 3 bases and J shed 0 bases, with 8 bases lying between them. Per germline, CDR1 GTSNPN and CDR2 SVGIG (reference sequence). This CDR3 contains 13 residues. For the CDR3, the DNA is TGTGCCTGGAGGGGGAAAACTAACTATGGCTACACCTTC. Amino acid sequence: CAWRGKTNYGYTF.

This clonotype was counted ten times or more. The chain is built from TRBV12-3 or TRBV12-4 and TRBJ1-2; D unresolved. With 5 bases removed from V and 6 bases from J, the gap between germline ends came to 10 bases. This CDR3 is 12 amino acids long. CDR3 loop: CASSLNGNGYTF. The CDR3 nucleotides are TGTGCCAGCAGTCTAAATGGGAATGGCTACACCTTC.

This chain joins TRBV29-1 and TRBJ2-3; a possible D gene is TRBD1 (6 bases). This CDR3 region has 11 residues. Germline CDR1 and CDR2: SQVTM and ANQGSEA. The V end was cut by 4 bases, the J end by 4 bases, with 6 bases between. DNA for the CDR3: TGCAGCGTTGGGGGGCCAGATACGCAGTATTTT. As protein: CSVGGPDTQYF.

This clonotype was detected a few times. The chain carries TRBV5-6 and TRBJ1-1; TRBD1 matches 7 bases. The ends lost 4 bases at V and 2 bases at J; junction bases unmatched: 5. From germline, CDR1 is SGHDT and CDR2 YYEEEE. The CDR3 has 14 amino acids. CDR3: CASSATGINTEAFF. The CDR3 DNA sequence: TGTGCCAGCAGCGCGACAGGGATTAACACTGAAGCTTTCTTT. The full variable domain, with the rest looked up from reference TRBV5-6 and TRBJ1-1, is DAGVTQSPTHLIKTRGQQVTLRCSPKSGHDTVSWYQQALGQGPQFIFQYYEEEERQRGNFPDRFSGHQFPNYSSELNVNALLLGDSALYLCASSATGINTEAFFGQGTRLTVV.